This T cell receptor beta chain was captured by sequencing in a study of blood T cell repertoires in COVID-19. Turning to the study itself: Collection of acute and convalescent COVID-19 samples took place in the United States, Italy and Spain. T cells, B-cell-depleted T cells, or PBMCs supplied cDNA or gDNA.

In the original workflow: Counts of nucleated cells, estimated from reference gene primer amplification, were obtained. Only in-frame clones appear in the TCRdb table, and some are missing; sequencing was by immunoSEQ multiplex PCR. V and J calls plus clone size are reproduced from that table; the DNA served to infer D and trimming. The repertoire holds about 100,000 clones, with 85% as singletons. The CDR3 is 16 residues long. Germline V lookup: CDR1 MDHEN, CDR2 SYDVKM. The junction had 10 bases not matched to a gene; V was cut back by 2 bases and J by 7 bases. Input material: peripheral blood. This sequence was found in a man aged 50 or older with active or convalescent COVID-19. The rearrangement joins TRBV28 to TRBJ1-4; 7 nucleotides align to TRBD1. CDR3 amino acids: CASSLPGTAVSEKLFF. CDR3 DNA: TGTGCCAGCAGTTTACCCGGGACAGCTGTCAGTGAAAAACTGTTTTTT. The entire variable domain, with the rest obtained from reference TRBV28 and TRBJ1-4, is as follows: DVKVTQSSRYLVKRTGEKVFLECVQDMDHENMFWYRQDPGLGLRLIYFSYDVKMKEKGDIPEGYSVSREKKERFSLILESASTNQTSMYLCASSLPGTAVSEKLFFGSGTQLSVL.